This TCR beta chain was recovered during a study of T cell changes during pregnancy in multiple sclerosis. Clones were sequenced by immunoSEQ multiplex PCR, and TCRdb holds only the in-frame ones, with some missing. The data hold about 80,000 clones, with around 92% observed a single time. This receptor was identified in a female donor with multiple sclerosis, enrolled in a pregnancy study. The input for sequencing was peripheral blood, taken before pregnancy.

For the CDR3, the DNA is TGTGCCAGCAGCTTACAGGGAAACACTGAAGCTTTCTTT. Its protein is CASSLQGNTEAFF. This sequence joins TRBV7-6 and TRBJ1-1, with a possible D match to TRBD1 (5 bases). Trimming stripped 2 bases from V and 2 bases from J, with 6 bases between. CDR1 is SGHVS and CDR2 is FNYEAQ in the germline V gene. This CDR3 spans 13 amino acids.